The 5 T cell receptor beta chains listed next were all sequenced from one sample in a study of shared clonotypes between healthy human individuals. Clones were read by immunoSEQ multiplex PCR, and TCRdb kept only the in-frame ones, dropping some. The profile covers some 2.4 million clones, with 93% appearing a single time and roughly 0.36% taken by the ten largest. The sequenced sample consisted of naive CD4+ T cells from PBMCs. As to subset: CD45RA+ positively selected. The source is a man aged 18 to 30 in good health. Some clones in this sample may be carry-over from other donors' samples.

This chain links TRBV27 with TRBJ2-2; 12 bases fit TRBD2. Trimming took 4 bases from V and 5 from J; bases not matched to a gene: 2. The CDR3 is made up of 15 amino acids. Germline V gene sequence: CDR1 MNHEY, CDR2 SMNVEV (reference sequence). In DNA form, the CDR3 reads TGTGCCAGCAGTTGGCTAGCGGGAGGGACCGGGGAGCTGTTTTTT. The encoded protein is CASSWLAGGTGELFF.

The chain recombines TRBV7-3 with TRBJ2-2, with 10 positions matching TRBD2. CDR1 and CDR2 from the germline V gene are SGHTA and FQGTGA. Trimming took 5 bases from V and 4 from J; bases not matched to a gene: 16. CDR3 size: 19 residues. The CDR3 sequence: CASSPRAGGPLLGTGELFF. In DNA, the CDR3 is TGTGCCAGCAGCCCCCGAGCGGGAGGGCCTCTTCTCGGCACCGGGGAGCTGTTTTTT. The full variable domain, with the rest looked up from reference TRBV7-3 and TRBJ2-2, is GAGVSQTPSNKVTEKGKYVELRCDPISGHTALYWYRQSLGQGPEFLIYFQGTGAADDSGLPNDRFFAVRPEGSVSTLKIQRTERGDSAVYLCASSPRAGGPLLGTGELFFGEGSRLTVL.

The chain employs TRBV7-6 and TRBJ2-1; TRBD2 aligns across 9 bases. CDR3 size: 14 residues. After removal of 5 bases from V and 8 bases from J, the junction contained 7 bases not matched to a gene. Germline assignment: CDR1 SGHVS and CDR2 FNYEAQ. DNA of the CDR3: TGTGCCAGCAGCCTGGGACTAGCAAGGGATGAGCAGTTCTTC. This codes for CASSLGLARDEQFF.

The chain links TRBV4-2 to TRBJ2-3, with 14 bases aligning to TRBD2. The V segment lost 4 bases and the J segment 5 bases; nucleotides outside the gene matches: 8. The CDR3 has 17 amino acids. Germline V gene lookup returns CDR1 LGHNA and CDR2 YNFKEQ. The CDR3 nucleotides read TGTGCCAGCAGCCCTCGACTAGCGGGAGGGCCTGGAGATACGCAGTATTTT. Translation: CASSPRLAGGPGDTQYF.

The chain has TRBV18 and TRBJ2-7; 7 bases line up with TRBD1. CDR3 length: 15 amino acids. Germline CDR1 reads KGHSH; CDR2 reads LQKENI. With V trimmed by 0 bases and J by 5 bases, 7 bases remained unmatched. The CDR3 loop reads CASSPPRGQPDEQYF. The CDR3 DNA follows: TGTGCCAGCTCACCACCGAGGGGGCAGCCCGACGAGCAGTACTTC.